The rows below give T cell receptor beta chains drawn from one sample of a study of T cells after yellow fever vaccination. TCRdb itself ran the 5' RACE reads through MiXCR, one entry per CDR3 protein. The sample includes some 670,000 distinct CDR3 sequences, 9% to 15% of them seen just once. This sample comprised PBMCs, obtained on the day of the yellow fever booster vaccination. These receptors were collected from a man in his thirties or forties who received the YFV17D yellow fever vaccine. Each CDR3 is given with its conserved first and last residue. Each record gives: J gene, V gene, clone size, D gene, CDR3 DNA, CDR3 protein. The D gene is left open where the match is weak. Clone size is shown for a subset of rows, as once, few, many or a class of expanded clone.

TRBJ2-5 TRBV9 . TRBD1 TGTGCCAGCAGCCTCCAGGGACAGGAAGAGACCCAGTACTTC CASSLQGQEETQYF
TRBJ2-2 TRBV10-1 . . TGCGCCAGCAGTGAGTCAAGGGGGGCAGGTTTGACCGGGGAGCTGTTTTTT CASSESRGAGLTGELFF
TRBJ2-3 TRBV29-1 few . TGCAGCGTGACCCGGGACCCAAGCACAGATACGCAGTATTTT CSVTRDPSTDTQYF
TRBJ2-7 TRBV12-3/TRBV12-4 few . TGTGCCAGCAGTTTTACAGGCAGTGGGCACGAGCAGTACTTC CASSFTGSGHEQYF
TRBJ2-3 TRBV20-1 few TRBD2 TGCAGTGCCACACTCGGACTAGCGGTTAGCACAGATACGCAGTATTTT CSATLGLAVSTDTQYF
TRBJ2-3 TRBV30 few . TGTGCCATCCACCACAGAGACACAGATACGCAGTATTTT CAIHHRDTDTQYF
TRBJ2-1 TRBV28 few . TGTGCCAGCAGTCCTGTTAAACAGCGCGCCTCCTACAATGAGCAGTTCTTC CASSPVKQRASYNEQFF
TRBJ2-3 TRBV29-1 many TRBD2 TGCAGCGTTGCCCGCGGACTAGCGGGAGTTAGCACAGATACGCAGTATTTT CSVARGLAGVSTDTQYF
TRBJ2-1 TRBV5-6 . . TGTGCCAGCAGCTTGGTCGGGATAGGGGCCTACAATGAGCAGTTCTTC CASSLVGIGAYNEQFF
TRBJ1-1 TRBV20-1 . . TGCAGTGCTAGGGCCTTCGGAAACACTGAAGCTTTCTTT CSARAFGNTEAFF
TRBJ2-7 TRBV7-9 few . TGTGCCAGCAGCCGACGTGAGGAGGAGCAGTACTTC CASSRREEEQYF
TRBJ2-3 TRBV6-1 . TRBD2 TGTGCCAGCCTCTCTAGCTGGACGGGAGGGCTAAAGAGAGATACGCAGTATTTT CASLSSWTGGLKRDTQYF
TRBJ2-7 TRBV2 . TRBD2 TGTGCCAGCACCGAACTAGCGGGAGGGCCCAGAGAGCAGTACTTC CASTELAGGPREQYF
TRBJ2-7 TRBV6-4 . TRBD2 TGTGCCAGCAGTACCGGGGGGACCCTCTACGAGCAGTACTTC CASSTGGTLYEQYF
TRBJ2-7 TRBV7-2 few TRBD1 TGTGCCAGCAGCTCCACCGGGACAGAAGCCTACGAGCAGTACTTC CASSSTGTEAYEQYF
TRBJ2-1 TRBV5-1 . . TGCGCCAGCAGCTCGTACCGGGACGATGAGCAGTTCTTC CASSSYRDDEQFF
TRBJ1-4 TRBV29-1 . . TGCAGCGTTGAAAGCGAAAAACTGTTTTTT CSVESEKLFF
TRBJ2-1 TRBV20-1 . TRBD2 TGCAGTGCTAGAGATAGCGGTAGCGGGACCTGGAGACATGAGCAGTTCTTC CSARDSGSGTWRHEQFF
TRBJ2-2 TRBV7-2 . . TGTGCCAGCAGCATTCCATTGACAGAGAGGAACACCGGGGAGCTGTTTTTT CASSIPLTERNTGELFF
TRBJ2-1 TRBV20-1 . . TGCAGTGCTACGAACGAAGGACCCGGGACTTCCAGCTCCTACAATGAGCAGTTCTTC CSATNEGPGTSSSYNEQFF
TRBJ2-3 TRBV19 few TRBD2 TGTGCCAGTAGTACTCCTCCAGTCCTAGCGGCAGTCGGAGATACGCAGTATTTT CASSTPPVLAAVGDTQYF
TRBJ2-5 TRBV27 . . TGTGCCAGCAGTCCGACCTACAGGATTCAAGAGACCCAGTACTTC CASSPTYRIQETQYF
TRBJ2-7 TRBV18 few . TGTGCCAGCTCACCAATAAGGCAGGGGTCCCACGAGCAGTACTTC CASSPIRQGSHEQYF
TRBJ2-7 TRBV7-8 few . TGTGCCAGCAGCTTAGTAAGTCAGGTTCGGTACGAGCAGTACTTC CASSLVSQVRYEQYF
TRBJ2-5 TRBV7-2 few . TGTGCCAGCAGCTTGGGGCAGGGGATGGTGGAGACCCAGTACTTC CASSLGQGMVETQYF
TRBJ2-3 TRBV3-1 few TRBD2 TGTGCCAGCGGCGGCGGGAGTAGGAGGGGTACGCAGTATTTT CASGGGSRRGTQYF
TRBJ1-4 TRBV5-5 . . TGTGCCAGCAGCTCGGGACAACTTAATGAAAAACTGTTTTTT CASSSGQLNEKLFF